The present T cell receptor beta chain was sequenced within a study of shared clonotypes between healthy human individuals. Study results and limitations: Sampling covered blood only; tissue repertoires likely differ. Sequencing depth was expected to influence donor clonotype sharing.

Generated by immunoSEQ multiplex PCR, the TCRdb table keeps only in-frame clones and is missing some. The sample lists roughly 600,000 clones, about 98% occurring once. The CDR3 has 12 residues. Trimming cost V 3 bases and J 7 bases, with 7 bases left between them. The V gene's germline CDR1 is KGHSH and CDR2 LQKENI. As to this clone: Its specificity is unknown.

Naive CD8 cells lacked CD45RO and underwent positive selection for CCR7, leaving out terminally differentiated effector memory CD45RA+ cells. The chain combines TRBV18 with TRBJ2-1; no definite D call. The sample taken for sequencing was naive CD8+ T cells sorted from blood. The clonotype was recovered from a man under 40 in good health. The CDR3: CASSPNPNEQFF. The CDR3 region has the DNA TGTGCCAGCTCACCGAATCCAAATGAGCAGTTCTTC.